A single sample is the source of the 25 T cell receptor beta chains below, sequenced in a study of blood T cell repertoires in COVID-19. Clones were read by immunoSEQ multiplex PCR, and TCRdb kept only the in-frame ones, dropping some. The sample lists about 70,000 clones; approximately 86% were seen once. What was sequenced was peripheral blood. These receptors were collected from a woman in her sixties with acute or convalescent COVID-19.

The CDR3 sequence is CASSGTGPYNSPLHF. In DNA form, the CDR3 reads TGTGCCAGCAGTGGGACAGGCCCCTATAATTCACCCCTCCACTTT. V gene TRBV2 combines with J gene TRBJ1-6; TRBD1 agrees at 7 bases. Per germline, CDR1 SNHLY and CDR2 FYNNEI. The V segment lost 4 bases and the J segment 2 bases; nucleotides outside the gene matches: 2. The CDR3 is made up of 15 amino acids.

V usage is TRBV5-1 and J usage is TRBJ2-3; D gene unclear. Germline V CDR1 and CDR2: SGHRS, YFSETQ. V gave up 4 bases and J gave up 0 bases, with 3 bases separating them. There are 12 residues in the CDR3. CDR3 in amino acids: CASSLSTDTQYF. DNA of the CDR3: TGCGCCAGCAGCCTGAGCACAGATACGCAGTATTTT.

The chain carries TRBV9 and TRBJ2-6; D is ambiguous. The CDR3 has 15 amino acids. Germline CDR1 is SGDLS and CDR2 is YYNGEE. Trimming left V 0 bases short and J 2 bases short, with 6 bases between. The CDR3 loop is CASSVAGPGANVLTF. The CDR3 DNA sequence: TGTGCCAGCAGCGTAGCTGGGCCTGGGGCCAACGTCCTGACTTTC.

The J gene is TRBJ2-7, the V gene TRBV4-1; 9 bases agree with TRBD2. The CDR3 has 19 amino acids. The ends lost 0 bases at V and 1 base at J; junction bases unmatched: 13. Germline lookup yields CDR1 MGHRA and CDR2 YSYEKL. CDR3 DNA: TGCGCCAGCAGCCAAGATTTTTGGCGGGAGGGCCGGGGGTCCTACGAGCAGTACTTC. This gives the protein CASSQDFWREGRGSYEQYF.

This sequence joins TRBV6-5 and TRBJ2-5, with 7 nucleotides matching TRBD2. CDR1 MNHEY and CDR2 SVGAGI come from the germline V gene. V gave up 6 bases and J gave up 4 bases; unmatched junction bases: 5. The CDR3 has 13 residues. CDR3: CASSRAGRETQYF. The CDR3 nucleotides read TGTGCCAGCAGCCGAGCGGGGCGAGAGACCCAGTACTTC.

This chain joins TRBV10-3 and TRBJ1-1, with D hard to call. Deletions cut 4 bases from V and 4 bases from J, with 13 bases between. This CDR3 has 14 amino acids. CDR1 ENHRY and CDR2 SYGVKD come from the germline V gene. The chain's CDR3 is CAISVRSGSTEAFF. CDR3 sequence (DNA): TGTGCCATCAGTGTAAGGAGTGGGAGCACTGAAGCTTTCTTT.

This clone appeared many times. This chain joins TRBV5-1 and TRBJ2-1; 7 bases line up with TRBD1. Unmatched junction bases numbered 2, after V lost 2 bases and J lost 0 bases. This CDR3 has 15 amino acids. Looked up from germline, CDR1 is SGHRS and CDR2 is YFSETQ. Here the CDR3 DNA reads TGCGCCAGCAGCTTAAGGGACAGCTCCTACAATGAGCAGTTCTTC. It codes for CASSLRDSSYNEQFF. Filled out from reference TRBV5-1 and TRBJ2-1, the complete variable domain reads KAGVTQTPRYLIKTRGQQVTLSCSPISGHRSVSWYQQTPGQGLQFLFEYFSETQRNKGNFPGRFSGRQFSNSRSEMNVSTLELGDSALYLCASSLRDSSYNEQFFGPGTRLTVL.

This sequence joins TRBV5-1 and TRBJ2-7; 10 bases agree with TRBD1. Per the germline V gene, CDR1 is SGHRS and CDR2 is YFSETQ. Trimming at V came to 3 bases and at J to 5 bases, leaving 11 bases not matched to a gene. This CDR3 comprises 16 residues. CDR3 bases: TGCGCCAGCAGCTGGAACCCCGGGACAGGGGAAAACGAGCAGTACTTC. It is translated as CASSWNPGTGENEQYF.

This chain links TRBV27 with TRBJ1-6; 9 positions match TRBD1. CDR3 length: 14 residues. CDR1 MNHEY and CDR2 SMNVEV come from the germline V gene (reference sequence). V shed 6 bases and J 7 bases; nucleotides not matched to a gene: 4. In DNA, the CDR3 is TGTGCCAGCAGATCCGGGACAGGGAATTCACCCCTCCACTTT. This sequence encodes CASRSGTGNSPLHF.

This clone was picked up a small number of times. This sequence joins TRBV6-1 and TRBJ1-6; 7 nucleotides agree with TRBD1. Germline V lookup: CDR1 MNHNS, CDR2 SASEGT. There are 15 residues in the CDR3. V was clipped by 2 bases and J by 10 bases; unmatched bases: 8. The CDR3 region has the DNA TGTGCCAGCAGTGAAATAGGGCAGGGGGTGTCACCCCTCCACTTT. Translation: CASSEIGQGVSPLHF.

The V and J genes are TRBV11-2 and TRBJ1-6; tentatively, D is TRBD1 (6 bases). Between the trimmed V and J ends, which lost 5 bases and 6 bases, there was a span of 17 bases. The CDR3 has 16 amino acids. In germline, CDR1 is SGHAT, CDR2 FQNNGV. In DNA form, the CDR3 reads TGTGCCAGCAGCCAAAGACAGGTGACCTTTAATTCACCCCTCCACTTT. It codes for CASSQRQVTFNSPLHF.

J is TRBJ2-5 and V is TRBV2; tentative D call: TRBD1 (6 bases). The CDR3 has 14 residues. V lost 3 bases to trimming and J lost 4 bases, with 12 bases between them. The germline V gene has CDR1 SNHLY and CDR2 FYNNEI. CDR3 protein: CASSDGRGSETQYF. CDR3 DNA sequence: TGTGCCAGCAGTGATGGCAGGGGTTCAGAGACCCAGTACTTC.

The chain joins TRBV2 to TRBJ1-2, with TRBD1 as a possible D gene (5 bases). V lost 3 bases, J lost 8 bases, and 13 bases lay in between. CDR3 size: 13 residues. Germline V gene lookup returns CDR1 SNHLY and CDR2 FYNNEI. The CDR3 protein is CASSEAGMGGYTF. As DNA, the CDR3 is TGTGCCAGCAGTGAGGCAGGGATGGGGGGCTACACCTTC.

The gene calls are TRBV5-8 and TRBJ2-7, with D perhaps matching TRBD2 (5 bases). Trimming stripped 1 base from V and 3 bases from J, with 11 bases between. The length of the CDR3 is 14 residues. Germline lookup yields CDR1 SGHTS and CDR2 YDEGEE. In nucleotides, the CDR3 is TGTGCCAGCAGCTTGTCGGGCGGGTACTACGAGCAGTACTTC. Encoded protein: CASSLSGGYYEQYF.

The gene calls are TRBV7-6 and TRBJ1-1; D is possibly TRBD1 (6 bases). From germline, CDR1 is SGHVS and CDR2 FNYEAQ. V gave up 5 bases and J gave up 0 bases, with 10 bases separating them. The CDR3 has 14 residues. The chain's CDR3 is CASSTGRVNTEAFF. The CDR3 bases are TGTGCCAGCAGCACAGGGCGCGTGAACACTGAAGCTTTCTTT.

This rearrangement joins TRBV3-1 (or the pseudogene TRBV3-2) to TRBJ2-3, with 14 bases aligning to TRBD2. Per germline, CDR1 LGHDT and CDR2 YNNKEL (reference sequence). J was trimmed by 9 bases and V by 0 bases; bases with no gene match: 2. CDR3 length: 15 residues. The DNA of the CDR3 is TGTGCCAGCAGCCAAGAACGGACTAGCGGGGGGACGCAGTATTTT. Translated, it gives CASSQERTSGGTQYF.

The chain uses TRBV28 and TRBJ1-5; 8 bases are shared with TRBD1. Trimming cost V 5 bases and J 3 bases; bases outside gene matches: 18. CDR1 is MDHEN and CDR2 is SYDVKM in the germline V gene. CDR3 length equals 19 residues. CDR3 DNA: TGTGCCAGCAGTCAGGGTCAGGGGGCCAATTGGGGTGCCAATCAGCCCCAGCATTTT. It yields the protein CASSQGQGANWGANQPQHF.

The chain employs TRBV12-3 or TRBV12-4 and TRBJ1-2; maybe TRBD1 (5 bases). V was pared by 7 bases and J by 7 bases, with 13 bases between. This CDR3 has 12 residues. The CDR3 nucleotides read TGTGCCAGCACCCTGGGGGAGGTTGGCTACACCTTC. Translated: CASTLGEVGYTF.

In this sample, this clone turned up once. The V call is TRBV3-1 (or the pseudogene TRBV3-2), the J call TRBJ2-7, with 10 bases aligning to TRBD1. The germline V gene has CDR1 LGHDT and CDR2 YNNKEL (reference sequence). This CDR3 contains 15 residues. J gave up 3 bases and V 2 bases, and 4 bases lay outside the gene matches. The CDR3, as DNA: TGTGCCAGCAGCCAACCGGGACAGGGGCACTACGAGCAGTACTTC. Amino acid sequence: CASSQPGQGHYEQYF.

This CDR3 is CASSLQDGYTF. The CDR3 nucleotides read TGTGCCAGCAGTCTACAGGACGGCTACACCTTC. The chain carries TRBV6-5 and TRBJ1-2, with D perhaps TRBD1 (5 bases). V lost 5 bases to trimming and J lost 8 bases, with 9 bases between them. The germline CDR1 and CDR2 sequences are MNHEY and SVGAGI. The CDR3 runs 11 residues.

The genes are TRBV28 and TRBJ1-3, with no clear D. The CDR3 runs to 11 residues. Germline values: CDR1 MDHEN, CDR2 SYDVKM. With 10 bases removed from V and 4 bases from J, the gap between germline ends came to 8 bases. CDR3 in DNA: TGTGCCACGTTCTCCGGAAACACCATATATTTT. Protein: CATFSGNTIYF.

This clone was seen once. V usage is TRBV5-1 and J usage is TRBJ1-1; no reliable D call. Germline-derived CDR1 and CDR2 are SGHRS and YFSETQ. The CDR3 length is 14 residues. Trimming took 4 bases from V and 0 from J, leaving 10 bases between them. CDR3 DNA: TGCGCCAGCAGCCCGGAGCTCGTGAACACTGAAGCTTTCTTT. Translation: CASSPELVNTEAFF.

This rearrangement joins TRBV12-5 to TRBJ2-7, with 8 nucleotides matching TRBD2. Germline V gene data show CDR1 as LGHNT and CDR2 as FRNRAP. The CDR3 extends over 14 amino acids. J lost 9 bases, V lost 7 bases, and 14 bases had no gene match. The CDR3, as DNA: TGTGCTAGTGCCGCTGAGGCTAGCGGGTCAAGGCAGTACTTC. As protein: CASAAEASGSRQYF.

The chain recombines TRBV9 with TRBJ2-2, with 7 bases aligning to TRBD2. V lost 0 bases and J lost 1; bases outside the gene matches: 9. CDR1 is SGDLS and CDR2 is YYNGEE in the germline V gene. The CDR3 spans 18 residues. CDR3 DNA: TGTGCCAGCAGCGTAGCACCGGCTAGCGGTAGGAACACCGGGGAGCTGTTTTTT. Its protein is CASSVAPASGRNTGELFF. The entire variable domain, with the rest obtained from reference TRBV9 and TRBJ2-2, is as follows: DSGVTQTPKHLITATGQRVTLRCSPRSGDLSVYWYQQSLDQGLQFLIQYYNGEERAKGNILERFSAQQFPDLHSELNLSSLELGDSALYFCASSVAPASGRNTGELFFGEGSRLTVL.

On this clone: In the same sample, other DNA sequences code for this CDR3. CDR3 sequence: CATSSSTDTQYF. For the CDR3, the DNA is TGTGCCACCAGTTCTAGCACAGATACGCAGTATTTT. The V gene is TRBV24-1, the J gene TRBJ2-3, with D unresolved. V gave up 6 bases and J gave up 0 bases, with 3 bases separating them. CDR3 size: 12 residues. Germline values: CDR1 KGHDR, CDR2 SFDVKD.